The 30 T cell receptor beta chains in this list originate from one sample, sequenced in a study of blood T cell repertoires in COVID-19. Sequencing used immunoSEQ multiplex PCR; TCRdb keeps in-frame clones, though not all of them. The sample contains under 450,000 clones, around 91% of which appear only once. The specimen sequenced was peripheral blood. These receptors were collected from a woman between 40 and 55 years old with COVID-19, enrolled during active disease.

V and J are TRBV5-4 and TRBJ1-5, with 9 bases aligning to TRBD1. J gave up 0 bases and V 5 bases, and 3 bases lay outside the gene matches. In germline, CDR1 is SGHNT, CDR2 YYREEE (reference sequence). There are 15 residues in the CDR3. Written as DNA, the CDR3 is TGTGCCAGCAGTTCGGGACAGGGTAGCAATCAGCCCCAGCATTTT. Translated, it gives CASSSGQGSNQPQHF.

V and J are TRBV7-9 and TRBJ1-6, with 10 bases lining up with TRBD1. The CDR3 covers 17 residues. Germline-derived CDR1 and CDR2 are SEHNR and FQNEAQ (reference sequence). The trim removed 5 bases at V and 7 bases at J, leaving 11 bases unmatched. The CDR3 nucleotides read TGTGCCAGCAGCGCCCCGGGACAGGGGTTCACGAATTCACCCCTCCACTTT. Encoded protein: CASSAPGQGFTNSPLHF.

This clone was recorded once. The chain combines TRBV5-8 with TRBJ1-2, with D unresolved. Per the germline V gene, CDR1 is SGHTS and CDR2 is YDEGEE. V dropped 3 bases and J dropped 3 bases, with 9 bases sitting between them. The CDR3 has 13 amino acids. The CDR3 protein is CASSWERYYGYTF. The CDR3, as DNA: TGTGCCAGCAGCTGGGAGCGATACTATGGCTACACCTTC.

The rearrangement links TRBV4-3 to TRBJ1-1; D is undetermined. The CDR3 runs to 15 residues. The germline V and J ends were trimmed by 2 bases and 4 bases, with 14 bases remaining between them. Germline lookup yields CDR1 LGHNA and CDR2 YSLEER. Here the CDR3 DNA reads TGCGCCAGCAGCCAATTTATTTTCGGTGCCACTGAAGCTTTCTTT. It is translated as CASSQFIFGATEAFF.

The chain uses TRBV18 and TRBJ2-2; 9 nucleotides agree with TRBD1. The germline CDR1 and CDR2 sequences are KGHSH and LQKENI. This CDR3 has 17 amino acids. Trimming cost V 0 bases and J 2 bases; bases outside gene matches: 4. The CDR3 sequence: CASSPPGQGSNTGELFF. CDR3 coding DNA: TGTGCCAGCTCACCACCCGGACAGGGGTCCAACACCGGGGAGCTGTTTTTT. Full variable domain (outside the CDR3, taken from reference TRBV18 and TRBJ2-2): NAGVMQNPRHLVRRRGQEARLRCSPMKGHSHVYWYRQLPEEGLKFMVYLQKENIIDESGMPKERFSAEFPKEGPSILRIQQVVRGDSAAYFCASSPPGQGSNTGELFFGEGSRLTVL.

This clone was observed once. The CDR3 sequence: CASRPPRQKHEKLFF. In DNA, the CDR3 is TGTGCAAGTCGCCCCCCCCGACAGAAGCATGAAAAACTGTTTTTT. The chain recombines TRBV12-2 with TRBJ1-4; TRBD1, the D gene given by the table, was not confirmed from the DNA. TRBV12-2 is labeled a pseudogene. The CDR3 has 15 amino acids.

The chain uses TRBV29-1 and TRBJ1-2, with 9 bases matching TRBD1. The CDR3 loop spans 14 amino acids. V shed 6 bases, J shed 4 bases, and the junction held 9 bases outside the gene matches. Germline assignment: CDR1 SQVTM and CDR2 ANQGSEA. The CDR3 reads CSVPLTGGGYGYTF. The CDR3 bases are TGCAGCGTCCCTTTGACAGGGGGTGGCTATGGCTACACCTTC.

This clone has a single count. The genes are TRBV6-6 and TRBJ1-3; 7 positions agree with TRBD1. CDR1 MNHNY and CDR2 SVGAGI come from the germline V gene (reference sequence). With 2 bases clipped from V and 0 bases from J, the junction kept 4 bases outside the gene matches. The CDR3 extends over 16 amino acids. CDR3 nucleotide sequence: TGTGCCAGCAGTTACCACAGGGGCGCCTCTGGAAACACCATATATTTT. It translates to CASSYHRGASGNTIYF.

This rearrangement joins TRBV7-9 to TRBJ2-1, with 8 positions matching TRBD2. CDR3 length: 16 residues. The junction had 6 bases not matched to a gene; V was cut back by 1 base and J by 4 bases. CDR1 and CDR2 (germline): SEHNR, FQNEAQ (reference sequence). Here the CDR3 reads CASSLVVSGTYNEQFF. DNA of the CDR3: TGTGCCAGCAGCTTAGTGGTTAGCGGGACGTACAATGAGCAGTTCTTC. Full variable domain (rest looked up from reference TRBV7-9 and TRBJ2-1): DTGVSQNPRHKITKRGQNVTFRCDPISEHNRLYWYRQTLGQGPEFLTYFQNEAQLEKSRLLSDRFSAERPKGSFSTLEIQRTEQGDSAMYLCASSLVVSGTYNEQFFGPGTRLTVL.

This clone was found once. The V and J genes are TRBV27 and TRBJ2-3; the match to TRBD2 covers 8 bases. CDR1 MNHEY and CDR2 SMNVEV come from the germline V gene (reference sequence). V lost 5 bases, J lost 4 bases, and 8 bases stayed unmatched. The CDR3 is made up of 15 amino acids. The chain's CDR3 is CASSREGLGADTQYF. The CDR3 bases are TGTGCCAGCAGTCGCGAGGGACTAGGGGCAGATACGCAGTATTTT.

The J gene is TRBJ1-3, the V gene TRBV10-3; D uncertain. Per the germline V gene, CDR1 is ENHRY and CDR2 is SYGVKD. With 7 bases removed from V and 1 base from J, the gap between germline ends came to 5 bases. This CDR3 spans 12 amino acids. The CDR3 region has the DNA TGTGCCATCACTAGTTCTGGAAACACCATATATTTT. Amino acids: CAITSSGNTIYF.

The CDR3 bases are TGTGCCAGCAGAGGACAGGGTTATGGCTACACCTTC. Its translation is CASRGQGYGYTF. V usage is TRBV7-8 and J usage is TRBJ1-2, with TRBD1 identical over 8 bases. CDR1 is SGHVS and CDR2 is FQNEAQ in the germline V gene. The V and J ends lost 6 bases and 5 bases, in that order; junction bases with no gene match: 2. This CDR3 contains 12 residues.

The chain has TRBV25-1 and TRBJ1-4, with 9 bases that match TRBD1. CDR1 is MGHDK and CDR2 is SYGVNS in the germline V gene. V shed 6 bases, J shed 8 bases, and the junction held 7 bases outside the gene matches. The CDR3 extends over 14 amino acids. The CDR3 loop reads CASRGTGRNEKLFF. CDR3 DNA: TGTGCCAGCAGGGGGACAGGGAGGAACGAAAAACTGTTTTTT.

This chain links TRBV12-3 or TRBV12-4 with TRBJ1-5; D remains unclear. Deletions cut 6 bases from V and 6 bases from J, with 9 bases between. There are 12 residues in the CDR3. CDR3 in DNA: TGTGCCAGCAGGGAGTTCGGTCAGCCCCAGCATTTT. Protein sequence: CASREFGQPQHF.

V gene TRBV4-2 combines with J gene TRBJ1-4; no clear D. This CDR3 is built from 15 residues. Trimming stripped 6 bases from V and 0 bases from J, with 11 bases between. Germline V gene data show CDR1 as LGHNA and CDR2 as YNFKEQ. CDR3 DNA: TGTGCCAGCAGTGCGGCCGACGCAACTAATGAAAAACTGTTTTTT. Amino acids: CASSAADATNEKLFF.

The chain recombines TRBV24-1 with TRBJ1-1; D perhaps matches TRBD1 (6 bases). The CDR3 has 14 residues. Deletions cut 6 bases from V and 1 base from J, with 11 bases between. CDR1 is KGHDR and CDR2 is SFDVKD in the germline V gene. In DNA, the CDR3 is TGTGCCACCAGTCAAGGGGGGGCGAACACTGAAGCTTTCTTT. It yields the protein CATSQGGANTEAFF.

J is TRBJ1-1 and V is TRBV20-1, with D perhaps matching TRBD1 (6 bases). Germline V gene data show CDR1 as DFQATT and CDR2 as SNEGSKA (reference sequence). There are 11 residues in the CDR3. CDR3 DNA: TGCAGCCCACAGGGAAACACTGAAGCTTTCTTT. This gives the protein CSPQGNTEAFF.

The chain joins TRBV9 to TRBJ1-5, with unresolved D. Germline loops: CDR1 SGDLS, CDR2 YYNGEE. V lost 2 bases to trimming and J lost 4 bases, with 7 bases between them. The CDR3 runs to 13 residues. The CDR3 reads CASSVSENQPQHF. The CDR3 DNA reads TGTGCCAGCAGCGTGAGCGAGAATCAGCCCCAGCATTTT.

In this sample, this clone turned up a few times. The rearrangement uses TRBV30 and TRBJ1-5; 7 nucleotides agree with TRBD1. CDR1 is GTSNPN and CDR2 is SVGIG in the germline V gene (reference sequence). V gave up 3 bases and J gave up 0 bases; unmatched junction bases: 8. The CDR3 has 16 residues. The CDR3 nucleotides are TGTGCCTGGAGCAAGAGTAACAGGGGTAGCAATCAGCCCCAGCATTTT. Translation: CAWSKSNRGSNQPQHF.

The chain has TRBV13 and TRBJ2-1, with 9 bases fitting TRBD2. CDR3 length: 16 amino acids. V lost 3 bases, J lost 4 bases, and 7 bases stayed unmatched. Germline V gene lookup returns CDR1 PRHDT and CDR2 FYEKMQ (reference sequence). The CDR3 sequence: CASSFRRLAEYNEQFF. The CDR3 DNA follows: TGTGCCAGCAGCTTTAGACGACTAGCGGAATACAATGAGCAGTTCTTC.

The rearrangement joins TRBV29-1 to TRBJ1-4, with a possible D match to TRBD1 (6 bases). Germline CDR1 SQVTM, CDR2 ANQGSEA. This CDR3 contains 14 residues. Trimming left V 5 bases short and J 10 bases short, with 20 bases between. The CDR3 here is CSVLAGGPSGKLFF. The CDR3 DNA is TGCAGCGTTCTCGCGGGGGGCCCCTCGGGAAAACTGTTTTTT.

This clone came up once. This rearrangement joins TRBV27 to TRBJ1-2, with 9 bases aligning to TRBD1. Germline V gives CDR1 MNHEY, CDR2 SMNVEV (reference sequence). This CDR3 is built from 14 residues. Trimming cost V 6 bases and J 6 bases; bases outside gene matches: 8. The DNA of the CDR3 is TGTGCCAGCAGCTCCCCCCGGACAGGGGATGGCTACACCTTC. This codes for CASSSPRTGDGYTF.

The chain employs TRBV28 and TRBJ2-6, with D possibly TRBD1 on 6 matching bases. Trimming removed 5 bases from V and 4 bases from J, with 21 bases in between. CDR1 is MDHEN, CDR2 SYDVKM, per germline. CDR3 length: 18 amino acids. CDR3 DNA: TGTGCCAGCAGTCCCCCAGGGGCAGGCCGCCGGGGGGCCAACGTCCTGACTTTC. Encoded protein: CASSPPGAGRRGANVLTF.

A remark on this clone: The sample contains more than one DNA sequence encoding this CDR3. The gene calls are TRBV5-1 and TRBJ1-5, with 7 bases identical to TRBD1. Germline V CDR1 and CDR2: SGHRS, YFSETQ. CDR3 length equals 14 residues. The V segment lost 4 bases and the J segment 3 bases; nucleotides outside the gene matches: 4. Here the CDR3 reads CASSLQGLNQPQHF. CDR3 DNA sequence: TGCGCCAGCAGCCTACAGGGGCTCAATCAGCCCCAGCATTTT.

In DNA, the CDR3 is TGCGCCAGCAGCCAAGTAGGGGGACAGGGGATCGGAGGCTACACCTTC. Its protein is CASSQVGGQGIGGYTF. The chain uses TRBV4-3 and TRBJ1-2, with TRBD1 identical over 10 bases. Germline CDR1 and CDR2: LGHNA and YSLEER. After removal of 1 base from V and 8 bases from J, the junction contained 10 bases not matched to a gene. The CDR3 has 16 residues.

This chain connects TRBV19 to TRBJ1-1; perhaps TRBD1 as D (6 bases). The CDR3 totals 14 residues. Germline V CDR1 and CDR2: LNHDA, SQIVND (reference sequence). Trimming removed 3 bases at V and 7 bases at J, with 15 bases between. CDR3: CASSITAGGSEAFF. CDR3 bases: TGTGCCAGTAGTATTACTGCGGGGGGCAGTGAAGCTTTCTTT.

The sample holds one count of this clone. The rearrangement uses TRBV2 and TRBJ2-5; D unclear. CDR1 is SNHLY, CDR2 FYNNEI, per germline. CDR3 length: 13 amino acids. The V gene lost 3 bases and the J gene lost 1 base, with 6 bases spanning the gap. CDR3: CASSDSGQETQYF. In nucleotides, the CDR3 is TGTGCCAGCAGTGATAGTGGCCAAGAGACCCAGTACTTC.

The chain employs TRBV19 and TRBJ1-2; D is undetermined. The germline V and J ends were trimmed by 5 bases and 8 bases, with 15 bases remaining between them. CDR1 is LNHDA and CDR2 is SQIVND in the germline V gene (reference sequence). The CDR3 has 13 amino acids. The CDR3 is CASSLWGREGYTF. The CDR3 DNA follows: TGTGCCAGTAGTTTATGGGGTCGGGAAGGCTACACCTTC.

The chain links TRBV24-1 to TRBJ2-3; TRBD1 aligns across 11 bases. The V gene end was trimmed by 4 bases and the J gene end by 8 bases; junction bases not matched to a gene: 7. The germline V gene encodes CDR1 KGHDR and CDR2 SFDVKD. This CDR3 is built from 15 residues. The CDR3, as DNA: TGTGCCACCAGTGACCCGGGACAGGGGGATAGTACGCAGTATTTT. It is translated as CATSDPGQGDSTQYF.

This clone was observed a handful of times. DNA of the CDR3: TGTGCCAGCAGTCGAGACAGGGCAGCTGAAAAACTGTTTTTT. Translating gives CASSRDRAAEKLFF. The chain employs TRBV2 and TRBJ1-4; 7 bases fit TRBD1. Germline V lookup: CDR1 SNHLY, CDR2 FYNNEI. The V and J ends lost 5 bases and 7 bases, in that order; junction bases with no gene match: 7. The CDR3 runs to 14 residues.